There are many counts of the clone carrying this TCR beta chain. The antigen is unknown. The data derive from a study of T cell repertoires in cytomegalovirus infection. Overall study: It was the public TCR beta signatures that indicated both CMV infection and matching HLA type. Study-wide results and caveats: The ex vivo response was dominated by HLA-C-restricted CMV-specific TCR beta clonotypes.

Deletions cut 0 bases from V and 5 bases from J, with 13 bases between. The CDR3 has 15 amino acids. CDR1 is MNHEY, CDR2 SVGAGI, per germline. TCRdb itself ran the reads through MiXCR, one entry per CDR3 protein. The sample contains about a million distinct CDR3 sequences, around 30% of which appear only once. V usage is TRBV6-5 and J usage is TRBJ2-5; D gene ambiguous. The sequence came from a human donor in good health (CMV status not recorded). Some clones in this sample may be carry-over from other donors' samples. Material: cultured CD8+ T cells from PBMCs, obtained from culture after CMV antigen stimulation. CDR3 sequence reads: CASSYSPLQMETQYF. CDR3 sequence (DNA): TGTGCCAGCAGTTACTCTCCCCTACAAATGGAGACCCAGTACTTC.